The 21 T cell receptor beta chains presented below share a single source sample, sequenced in a study of cytomegalovirus exposure and HLA in healthy donors. The PCR made use of 60 Vbeta and 13 Jbeta primers. Generated by immunoSEQ multiplex PCR, the TCRdb table keeps only in-frame clones and is missing some. The table shows 110,000 or so clones, with 65% to 75% occurring only once. Sequencing input: PBMCs. These TCRs come from a woman aged 40 to 55 in good health and CMV-seropositive.

The V and J genes are TRBV27 and TRBJ2-3; TRBD2 matches at 12 bases. This CDR3 has 15 amino acids. CDR1 is MNHEY, CDR2 SMNVEV, per germline (reference sequence). Trimming at V came to 6 bases and at J to 2 bases, leaving 3 bases not matched to a gene. CDR3 region: CASSLAGGITDTQYF. CDR3 in DNA: TGTGCCAGCAGCCTAGCGGGAGGGATCACAGATACGCAGTATTTT.

The chain links TRBV19 to TRBJ2-7; 8 bases map to TRBD2. The germline V gene encodes CDR1 LNHDA and CDR2 SQIVND (reference sequence). V trimming: 4 bases; J trimming: 4 bases; junction bases outside the gene matches: 12. The CDR3 extends over 16 amino acids. The CDR3 DNA reads TGTGCCAGTAGTACCCCCGGGGGGGCCCACTCTTACGAGCAGTACTTC. It specifies CASSTPGGAHSYEQYF.

This clone was picked up a small number of times. The V call is TRBV5-1, the J call TRBJ1-6; 7 nucleotides match TRBD1. V dropped 0 bases and J dropped 0; count of bases not matched to a gene: 12. The V gene's germline CDR1 is SGHRS and CDR2 YFSETQ. The CDR3 is made up of 20 amino acids. CDR3 amino acids: CASSLAVGRTGLSYNSPLHF. In nucleotides, the CDR3 is TGCGCCAGCAGCTTGGCCGTGGGGCGGACAGGACTCTCCTATAATTCACCCCTCCACTTT. The whole variable domain, filled in from reference TRBV5-1 and TRBJ1-6, reads KAGVTQTPRYLIKTRGQQVTLSCSPISGHRSVSWYQQTPGQGLQFLFEYFSETQRNKGNFPGRFSGRQFSNSRSEMNVSTLELGDSALYLCASSLAVGRTGLSYNSPLHFGNGTRLTVT.

This chain uses TRBV21-1 with TRBJ2-2; the D call of TRBD1 is as the table states it, not checked on the DNA. TRBV21-1 counts as a pseudogene. The CDR3 runs to 16 residues. The CDR3 loop is CASSRPGAGMTGELFF. CDR3 DNA: TGTGCCAGCAGCAGACCAGGGGCAGGGATGACCGGGGAGCTGTTTTTT.

In its sample, this clone was seen a few times. The chain combines TRBV19 with TRBJ1-4; the D gene is possibly TRBD1 (5 bases). The CDR3 sequence is 13 residues long. CDR1 is LNHDA, CDR2 SQIVND, per germline (reference sequence). The germline V and J ends were trimmed by 3 bases and 6 bases, with 8 bases remaining between them. CDR3 coding DNA: TGTGCCAGTAGTATGTTAGGGGATGAAAAACTGTTTTTT. It specifies CASSMLGDEKLFF.

The chain combines TRBV5-1 with TRBJ1-4; perhaps TRBD1 as D (5 bases). The V and J ends lost 0 bases and 5 bases respectively, with 20 bases between them. CDR3 size: 18 residues. Germline lookup yields CDR1 SGHRS and CDR2 YFSETQ. The CDR3 reads CASSLALESTAQNEKLFF. CDR3 nucleotide sequence: TGCGCCAGCAGCTTGGCCCTGGAATCGACAGCCCAAAATGAAAAACTGTTTTTT.

V gene TRBV5-6 combines with J gene TRBJ1-2, with TRBD1 identical over 7 bases. V lost 0 bases and J lost 7; bases outside the gene matches: 9. The CDR3 covers 15 residues. In germline, CDR1 is SGHDT, CDR2 YYEEEE. CDR3 sequence reads: CASSLGGQTGFGYTF. In DNA form, the CDR3 reads TGTGCCAGCAGCTTGGGTGGCCAGACAGGGTTTGGCTACACCTTC. The full variable domain, completed using reference TRBV5-6 and TRBJ1-2, is DAGVTQSPTHLIKTRGQQVTLRCSPKSGHDTVSWYQQALGQGPQFIFQYYEEEERQRGNFPDRFSGHQFPNYSSELNVNALLLGDSALYLCASSLGGQTGFGYTFGSGTRLTVV.

The CDR3 spells CASSYSSGLYEQYF. The CDR3 DNA sequence: TGTGCCAGCAGTTACTCGTCTGGCCTCTACGAGCAGTACTTC. The V gene is TRBV6-5, the J gene TRBJ2-7; D unresolved. V dropped 0 bases and J dropped 3 bases, with 9 bases sitting between them. Germline CDR1 is MNHEY and CDR2 is SVGAGI. CDR3 length: 14 amino acids.

This clone has more than one count but fewer than ten. The V call is TRBV5-1, the J call TRBJ2-3, with 10 bases lining up with TRBD2. The CDR3 length is 15 residues. Losses at the gene ends were 3 bases for V and 6 bases for J; bases not matched to a gene: 7. Germline V gene data show CDR1 as SGHRS and CDR2 as YFSETQ. This chain's CDR3 is CASSSGTSVYDTQYF. DNA for the CDR3: TGCGCCAGCAGCTCCGGGACTAGCGTATACGATACGCAGTATTTT.

The rearrangement joins TRBV7-2 to TRBJ1-3, with 7 bases fitting TRBD1. The V gene end was trimmed by 2 bases and the J gene end by 4 bases; junction bases not matched to a gene: 2. Germline assignment: CDR1 SGHTA and CDR2 FQGNSA. The CDR3 spans 14 residues. The CDR3 sequence: CASSLTGAGNTIYF. For the CDR3, the DNA is TGTGCCAGCAGCTTAACAGGGGCGGGAAACACCATATATTTT.

This sequence joins TRBV18 and TRBJ2-2; 13 positions match TRBD2. The J segment lost 0 bases and the V segment lost 3 bases, leaving 1 base of the junction unmatched. The CDR3 spans 17 residues. In germline, CDR1 is KGHSH, CDR2 LQKENI. The CDR3 here is CASSPGLAGTNTGELFF. The CDR3 DNA reads as TGTGCCAGCTCACCGGGACTAGCGGGGACGAACACCGGGGAGCTGTTTTTT.

V and J are TRBV18 and TRBJ2-2; TRBD1 aligns across 8 bases. The trim removed 2 bases at V and 2 bases at J, leaving 4 bases unmatched. The CDR3 is 16 residues long. Germline CDR1 reads KGHSH; CDR2 reads LQKENI. The DNA for the CDR3 is TGTGCCAGCTCACCAGCCACAGGGGGTAACACCGGGGAGCTGTTTTTT. The encoded protein is CASSPATGGNTGELFF.

CDR3 sequence: CASSQGSGQGRIYKYNEQFF. DNA of the CDR3: TGTGCCAGTAGTCAAGGGTCGGGACAGGGCCGTATTTATAAATACAATGAGCAGTTCTTC. The V gene is TRBV19, the J gene TRBJ2-1; 9 nucleotides align to TRBD1. Germline values: CDR1 LNHDA, CDR2 SQIVND (reference sequence). V dropped 5 bases and J dropped 4; count of bases not matched to a gene: 21. CDR3 length: 20 amino acids.

This rearrangement joins TRBV7-2 to TRBJ2-5; a weak D match, TRBD1 (5 bases). The CDR3 extends over 14 amino acids. Between the trimmed V and J ends, which lost 1 base and 2 bases, there was a span of 8 bases. Germline V gene lookup returns CDR1 SGHTA and CDR2 FQGNSA. The CDR3 DNA reads TGTGCCAGCAGCTTAGGCAGGGCACAAGAGACCCAGTACTTC. Encoded protein: CASSLGRAQETQYF. Full variable domain (outside the CDR3, taken from reference TRBV7-2 and TRBJ2-5): GAGVSQSPSNKVTEKGKDVELRCDPISGHTALYWYRQSLGQGLEFLIYFQGNSAPDKSGLPSDRFSAERTGGSVSTLTIQRTQQEDSAVYLCASSLGRAQETQYFGPGTRLLVL.

This sequence joins TRBV5-4 and TRBJ2-3; the match to TRBD1 covers 8 bases. The CDR3 length is 15 residues. With 0 bases clipped from V and 6 bases from J, the junction kept 6 bases outside the gene matches. In germline, CDR1 is SGHNT, CDR2 YYREEE (reference sequence). The CDR3 coding sequence is TGTGCCAGCAGCTTGGATCGAACAGGGGGGGATACGCAGTATTTT. Its protein is CASSLDRTGGDTQYF.

This clone was recorded only once. The chain carries TRBV5-1 and TRBJ2-2; D possibly corresponds to TRBD1 (5 bases). This CDR3 contains 17 residues. Germline CDR1 reads SGHRS; CDR2 reads YFSETQ. V gave up 4 bases and J gave up 5 bases, with 21 bases separating them. The CDR3 spells CASSTPPQVALTGELFF. CDR3 DNA sequence: TGCGCCAGCAGCACGCCCCCACAGGTAGCCTTGACCGGGGAGCTGTTTTTT.

CDR3 nucleotide sequence: TGTGCCAGCAGCCGAGCTGGACAGGGTGGATACGAGCAGTACTTC. It translates to CASSRAGQGGYEQYF. The V and J genes are TRBV6-5 and TRBJ2-7; 8 nucleotides line up with TRBD1. The CDR3 loop spans 15 amino acids. Germline loops: CDR1 MNHEY, CDR2 SVGAGI. J was trimmed by 4 bases and V by 6 bases; bases with no gene match: 11.

The chain joins TRBV9 to TRBJ2-1, with D hard to call. Trimming took off 4 bases at V and 0 bases at J, with 11 bases between the two ends. The CDR3 contains 15 residues. Germline loops: CDR1 SGDLS, CDR2 YYNGEE. The CDR3 nucleotides read TGTGCCAGCAGCCTAAGTGGTGGCTCCTACAATGAGCAGTTCTTC. The encoded protein is CASSLSGGSYNEQFF.

The V and J genes are TRBV18 and TRBJ2-2, with a weak D call TRBD1 (6 bases). This CDR3 is built from 15 residues. Deletions cut 2 bases from V and 6 bases from J, with 13 bases between. CDR1 and CDR2 from the germline V gene are KGHSH and LQKENI. The CDR3 DNA follows: TGTGCCAGCTCACCATCCAGGGGAGTAGCCGGGGAGCTGTTTTTT. Its translation is CASSPSRGVAGELFF.

The J gene is TRBJ2-2, the V gene TRBV2; 12 nucleotides align to TRBD2. The trim removed 6 bases at V and 4 bases at J, leaving 12 bases unmatched. Germline CDR1 reads SNHLY; CDR2 reads FYNNEI. The CDR3 is made up of 18 amino acids. The CDR3, as DNA: TGTGCCAGCAGAGAACTAGCGGGGGGCCCCCGAGGCACCGGGGAGCTGTTTTTT. Encoded protein: CASRELAGGPRGTGELFF.

This clone was observed a handful of times. The rearrangement links TRBV6-1 to TRBJ1-1; D remains unclear. This CDR3 is built from 13 residues. Germline V gene lookup returns CDR1 MNHNS and CDR2 SASEGT. Trimming pared 7 bases from V and 0 bases from J, leaving 9 bases between. CDR3 nucleotide sequence: TGTGCCAGCATTCGGCGGATGAACACTGAAGCTTTCTTT. This sequence encodes CASIRRMNTEAFF.